This T cell receptor beta chain comes out of a study of cytomegalovirus exposure and HLA in healthy donors. Findings and caveats of the study: An analysis that was carried out later associated 15,000 to 20,000 TCR beta sequences with HLA alleles at 0.05 false discovery rate. Earlier results showed most TCR beta V segments being productive about 90% or about 30% of the time. As a later analysis showed, a missense DCLRE1C variant was linked to trimming of TCR beta V- and J-genes.

Of note for this clone: Antigen: not known.

The PCR ran on 60 Vbeta and 13 Jbeta primers. Generated by immunoSEQ multiplex PCR, the TCRdb table keeps only in-frame clones and is missing some. The data show 200,000 to 250,000 clones, approximately 82% seen once. With 5 bases removed from V and 4 bases from J, the gap between germline ends came to 11 bases. This CDR3 is built from 13 residues. Germline V gene lookup returns CDR1 MNHEY and CDR2 SVGAGI. Though nominally healthy at sampling, donors likely had unrecorded immune exposures. The specimen was PBMCs. The receptor's source is a man aged 18-30 years in good health and CMV-seronegative. V gene TRBV6-5 combines with J gene TRBJ1-1; D may be TRBD1 (6 bases). The CDR3: CASSTGRATEAFF. The CDR3 DNA is TGTGCCAGCAGTACAGGGAGGGCCACTGAAGCTTTCTTT.